These T cell receptor beta chains were read from a single sample in a study of blood T cell repertoires in COVID-19. TCRdb's copy holds only in-frame clones and misses some; the assay was immunoSEQ multiplex PCR. This table holds about 310,000 clones, 89% found once. Sequenced material: PBMCs or T cells enriched from blood (not recorded which). These TCRs come from a woman aged 40-49 years who had recovered from COVID-19. Both conserved end residues are part of each CDR3. The D gene is left open where the match is weak. Rows may omit the clone size; those that give it use once, few, many or a size class.

TRBD2	TRBV5-1	TRBJ2-3	NA	CASSWGASGTDTQYF	TGCGCCAGCAGTTGGGGGGCTAGCGGGACAGATACGCAGTATTTT
TRBD1	TRBV3-1/TRBV3-2	TRBJ1-2	NA	CASSQVGTGGGYTF	TGTGCCAGCAGCCAAGTTGGTACAGGGGGCGGCTACACCTTC
TRBD1	TRBV5-8	TRBJ2-7	NA	CASSLGTGQGYEQYF	TGTGCCAGCAGCTTGGGGACCGGACAGGGCTACGAGCAGTACTTC
NA	TRBV7-3	TRBJ1-6	NA	CASSIQGVGSPLHF	TGTGCCAGCAGCATACAGGGTGTAGGATCACCCCTCCACTTT
NA	TRBV7-2	TRBJ2-2	NA	CASSFLSANTGELFF	TGTGCCAGCAGCTTCCTTTCCGCGAACACCGGGGAGCTGTTTTTT
NA	TRBV7-2	TRBJ1-5	NA	CASSSDNWKQPQHF	TGTGCCAGCAGCTCGGACAATTGGAAACAGCCCCAGCATTTT
NA	TRBV4-3	TRBJ2-5	NA	CASSQDSRQETQYF	TGCGCCAGCAGCCAAGATTCCAGGCAAGAGACCCAGTACTTC
TRBD1	TRBV25-1	TRBJ2-7	NA	CASRGQGNYEQYF	TGTGCCAGCAGAGGACAGGGAAACTACGAGCAGTACTTC
TRBD2	TRBV29-1	TRBJ2-5	NA	CSVRGLAGVETQYF	TGCAGCGTTAGAGGACTAGCGGGAGTGGAGACCCAGTACTTC
TRBD2	TRBV7-7	TRBJ2-1	NA	CASSLGAWTSGGVTLDEQFF	TGTGCTAGCAGCTTAGGGGCTTGGACTAGCGGGGGGGTTACGTTGGATGAGCAGTTCTTC
NA	TRBV5-1	TRBJ1-1	NA	CASSPLSTGNTEAFF	TGCGCCAGCAGCCCTTTGTCGACGGGGAACACTGAAGCTTTCTTT
TRBD2	TRBV7-9	TRBJ2-5	NA	CASIQSRGGIPQETQYF	TGTGCCAGCATCCAATCGCGGGGGGGCATTCCACAAGAGACCCAGTACTTC
NA	TRBV7-9	TRBJ1-5	once	CASSPGYGNQPQHF	TGTGCCAGCAGCCCAGGGTACGGCAATCAGCCCCAGCATTTT
NA	TRBV6-5	TRBJ1-1	NA	CASRRQNTEAFF	TGTGCCAGCAGGCGTCAGAACACTGAAGCTTTCTTT
NA	TRBV19	TRBJ2-1	NA	CASSEYLQGTNEQFF	TGTGCCAGTAGTGAGTATCTACAGGGGACTAATGAGCAGTTCTTC
NA	TRBV4-1	TRBJ1-1	NA	CASSQDPAGDLNTEAFF	TGCGCCAGCAGCCAAGATCCTGCCGGCGACTTGAACACTGAAGCTTTCTTT
TRBD1	TRBV27	TRBJ2-1	NA	CASSLDRVGHNEQFF	TGTGCCAGCAGTTTGGACAGGGTAGGCCACAATGAGCAGTTCTTC
TRBD1	TRBV30	TRBJ2-1	NA	CAWSTGQGNVNEQFF	TGTGCCTGGAGTACTGGACAGGGTAATGTCAATGAGCAGTTCTTC
NA	TRBV12-3/TRBV12-4	TRBJ1-1	NA	CASSFTENTEAFF	TGTGCCAGCAGCTTTACAGAAAACACTGAAGCTTTCTTT
NA	TRBV30	TRBJ2-5	NA	CAWSFGGTGETQYF	TGTGCCTGGAGTTTCGGGGGTACAGGCGAGACCCAGTACTTC
NA	TRBV19	TRBJ2-3	NA	CASSGLGTDTQYF	TGTGCCAGTAGCGGACTCGGGACAGATACGCAGTATTTT
TRBD2	TRBV5-1	TRBJ2-3	NA	CASSPGTSGRAVGHTQYF	TGCGCCAGCAGCCCCGGGACTAGCGGGAGGGCCGTGGGGCATACGCAGTATTTT
TRBD1	TRBV29-1	TRBJ1-1	NA	CSGGGQFNTEAFF	TGCAGCGGGGGGGGACAGTTCAACACTGAAGCTTTCTTT
TRBD2	TRBV30	TRBJ2-1	NA	CAWSVRLAGDNEQFF	TGTGCCTGGAGTGTAAGGCTAGCGGGGGACAATGAGCAGTTCTTC
NA	TRBV27	TRBJ1-6	NA	CASSYMAAYNSPLHF	TGTGCCAGCAGTTACATGGCAGCCTATAATTCACCCCTCCACTTT